The sequence of this TCR beta chain was determined in a study of OX40 agonist ivuxolimab in advanced cancers. The overall study: Patients were infused with ivuxolimab every 2 weeks at 0.01 to 10 mg/kg.

Germline CDR1 is LGHNA and CDR2 is YSLEER. This CDR3 contains 13 residues. Trimming shortened V by 0 bases and J by 4 bases, and 6 bases separated the two germline ends. About this clone itself: Its antigen is currently unknown.

Produced via immunoSEQ multiplex PCR; TCRdb's table is partial and in-frame only. The sample has about 50,000 clones; approximately 85% are singletons. Study-wide results and limits: What antigens the expanded peripheral T cells recognized was never established. Also showing low normalized T-cell clonal expansion were some of the nonresponders. Relative to CD4+, CD8+ T cells held more expanded clones on average.

The receptor comes from an adult with an advanced solid tumor such as melanoma, head and neck, liver or kidney cancer. Sequences were derived from CD4+ or CD8+ T cells sorted from blood, sampled in a trial of the OX40 agonist ivuxolimab. The chain couples TRBV4-3 to TRBJ1-2; D is uncertain. The CDR3: CASSQDSFYGYTF. For the CDR3, the DNA is TGCGCCAGCAGCCAAGACAGTTTCTATGGCTACACCTTC.